This T cell receptor beta chain is drawn from a study of T cells in Graves' hyperthyroidism and ophthalmopathy. This clonotype was detected many times. The CDR3 spans 12 residues. V shed 0 bases and J shed 1 base, with 3 bases lying between them. The germline V gene encodes CDR1 DFQATT and CDR2 SNEGSKA (reference sequence). It was RNA transcripts that yielded the amplified TCR beta CDR3 regions. First-round RT-PCR of the TCR CDR3 relied on the HTBI primer set. TCRdb reprocessed the multiplex PCR reads via MiXCR and lists one record per CDR3 protein. The table has about 400,000 distinct CDR3 sequences, roughly 13% seen once.

V is TRBV20-1 and J is TRBJ1-1; D is ambiguous. This sequence originates from a man in his fifties or sixties with Graves' ophthalmopathy. Source material: blood. The CDR3 is CSAREGNTEAFF. The CDR3 DNA sequence: TGCAGTGCTAGAGAGGGGAACACTGAAGCTTTCTTT.